This T cell receptor (beta chain) was sequenced in a study of response to subunit inactivated influenza vaccine. The germline CDR1 and CDR2 sequences are SNHLY and FYNNEI. This CDR3 is built from 14 residues. With 8 bases removed from V and 0 bases from J, the gap between germline ends came to 13 bases. The study's findings and limits: Researchers suggested that each seasonal influenza vaccination recruits few new T cells.

TCRdb independently ran MiXCR on the RT-PCR reads; one entry per CDR3 protein. Of around 530,000 distinct CDR3 sequences listed, 16% are singletons. Concerning this clonotype itself: The antigen is undetermined.

Sequenced here: CD4+ T cells sorted from PBMCs, sampled roughly 24 months after vaccination. V is TRBV2 and J is TRBJ1-1; no definite D call. The sequence was obtained from a man aged 45-69 years who received an inactivated influenza vaccine. The CDR3, as DNA: TGTGCCAGCGGCGTCGTGCATCTGAACACTGAAGCTTTCTTT. Its protein is CASGVVHLNTEAFF.